Shown below are 8 T cell receptor beta chains from a single sample sequenced in a study of cytomegalovirus exposure and HLA in healthy donors. The repertoire was sequenced with immunoSEQ multiplex PCR; TCRdb's copy has only in-frame clones and lacks some. The data show about 88,000 clones, 84% seen once. Sequencing input: PBMCs. All receptors come from a woman under 30 in good health and CMV-seropositive.

This clone came up once. The chain joins TRBV2 to TRBJ2-2; TRBD1 matches at 7 bases. The V and J ends lost 6 bases and 2 bases, in that order; junction bases with no gene match: 6. CDR1 and CDR2 (germline): SNHLY, FYNNEI. This CDR3 region has 15 residues. CDR3 coding DNA: TGTGCCAGCAGCTACAGGGGCGCCAACACCGGGGAGCTGTTTTTT. Protein product: CASSYRGANTGELFF.

The rearrangement uses TRBV9 and TRBJ2-7, with a tentative D call TRBD2 (5 bases). The CDR3 sequence is 15 residues long. The V and J ends lost 0 bases and 3 bases respectively, with 13 bases between them. The germline V gene has CDR1 SGDLS and CDR2 YYNGEE. The CDR3 spells CASSVDVGDSYEQYF. CDR3 bases: TGTGCCAGCAGCGTAGATGTCGGGGATAGCTACGAGCAGTACTTC. The whole variable domain, filled in from reference TRBV9 and TRBJ2-7, reads DSGVTQTPKHLITATGQRVTLRCSPRSGDLSVYWYQQSLDQGLQFLIQYYNGEERAKGNILERFSAQQFPDLHSELNLSSLELGDSALYFCASSVDVGDSYEQYFGPGTRLTVT.

The chain links TRBV27 to TRBJ1-6; TRBD1 matches at 10 bases. This CDR3 has 16 residues. With 4 bases clipped from V and 0 bases from J, the junction kept 0 bases outside the gene matches. Germline values: CDR1 MNHEY, CDR2 SMNVEV (reference sequence). The CDR3, as DNA: TGTGCCAGCAGTTGGGACAGGGGCTCCTATAATTCACCCCTCCACTTT. Protein product: CASSWDRGSYNSPLHF.

The genes are TRBV4-3 and TRBJ1-6, with D uncertain. V was cut by 0 bases and J by 0 bases, with 12 bases left in between. The CDR3 has 18 amino acids. Germline CDR1 reads LGHNA; CDR2 reads YSLEER. CDR3 coding DNA: TGCGCCAGCAGCCAAGATTACGGTGGGAGCTCCTATAATTCACCCCTCCACTTT. Residues: CASSQDYGGSSYNSPLHF.

This chain uses TRBV5-1 with TRBJ1-4, with 7 positions matching TRBD1. This CDR3 is built from 14 residues. CDR1 is SGHRS, CDR2 YFSETQ, per germline. J gave up 7 bases and V 4 bases, and 7 bases lay outside the gene matches. The CDR3 coding sequence is TGCGCCAGCAGCAGCAGGGGGAGCGGTGAAAAACTGTTTTTT. This sequence encodes CASSSRGSGEKLFF.

The rearrangement uses TRBV5-1 and TRBJ2-3; 12 bases fit TRBD2. The CDR3 length is 17 residues. Germline CDR1 SGHRS, CDR2 YFSETQ. V lost 2 bases and J lost 5; bases outside the gene matches: 9. The DNA for the CDR3 is TGCGCCAGCAGCTTTCCGCTAGCGGGGGGGCACGAAGATACGCAGTATTTT. It encodes CASSFPLAGGHEDTQYF.

The chain carries TRBV5-1 and TRBJ2-3, with D perhaps TRBD2 (5 bases). The CDR3 loop spans 15 amino acids. V was trimmed by 0 bases and J by 0 bases, leaving 8 bases between them. Looked up from germline, CDR1 is SGHRS and CDR2 is YFSETQ. CDR3 coding DNA: TGCGCCAGCAGCTTGGAAGCGGTTAGCACAGATACGCAGTATTTT. It translates to CASSLEAVSTDTQYF.

The table lists this clone with a few counts. This chain joins TRBV28 and TRBJ2-1; D possibly corresponds to TRBD1 (5 bases). Trimming removed 9 bases at V and 0 bases at J, with 9 bases between. CDR1 MDHEN and CDR2 SYDVKM come from the germline V gene. This CDR3 is built from 13 residues. CDR3 protein: CASLRVSYNEQFF. Here the CDR3 DNA reads TGTGCCAGTCTCAGGGTCTCCTACAATGAGCAGTTCTTC. The full variable domain, in which reference TRBV28 and TRBJ2-1 provide the parts outside the CDR3, is DVKVTQSSRYLVKRTGEKVFLECVQDMDHENMFWYRQDPGLGLRLIYFSYDVKMKEKGDIPEGYSVSREKKERFSLILESASTNQTSMYLCASLRVSYNEQFFGPGTRLTVL.